Below are 5 T cell receptor beta chains sequenced from a single sample in a study of shared clonotypes between healthy human individuals. Clones were read by immunoSEQ multiplex PCR, and TCRdb kept only the in-frame ones, dropping some. Of some 2,100,000 clones listed, about 94% are singletons. What was sequenced was naive CD4+ T cells sorted from blood. Subset reported: CD45RA+ positively selected. Every receptor here comes from a young man in good health.

The V gene is TRBV7-2, the J gene TRBJ1-5; no clear D. CDR1 and CDR2 from the germline V gene are SGHTA and FQGNSA. Trimming removed 1 base at V and 0 bases at J, with 7 bases between. This CDR3 is 15 amino acids long. CDR3 coding DNA: TGTGCCAGCAGCTTAGTGGACGGTAGCAATCAGCCCCAGCATTTT. This codes for CASSLVDGSNQPQHF. The whole variable domain, filled in from reference TRBV7-2 and TRBJ1-5, reads GAGVSQSPSNKVTEKGKDVELRCDPISGHTALYWYRQSLGQGLEFLIYFQGNSAPDKSGLPSDRFSAERTGGSVSTLTIQRTQQEDSAVYLCASSLVDGSNQPQHFGDGTRLSIL.

This clone showed up just a few times. The CDR3 loop reads CASSPTVSGNTIYF. Here the CDR3 DNA reads TGTGCCAGCTCACCAACAGTCTCTGGAAACACCATATATTTT. The rearrangement uses TRBV18 and TRBJ1-3; D call uncertain. The germline V gene encodes CDR1 KGHSH and CDR2 LQKENI. Deletions cut 2 bases from V and 0 bases from J, with 5 bases between. CDR3 size: 14 residues.

On this clone itself: The identical CDR3 is also encoded by other nucleotide sequences in the sample. The CDR3: CASSPGLAGGDEQFF. CDR3 DNA: TGTGCCAGCAGCCCAGGACTAGCGGGAGGGGATGAGCAGTTCTTC. The chain joins TRBV7-9 to TRBJ2-1; the match to TRBD2 covers 15 bases. This CDR3 spans 15 amino acids. CDR1 is SEHNR and CDR2 is FQNEAQ in the germline V gene (reference sequence). Trimming at V came to 5 bases and at J to 8 bases, leaving 4 bases not matched to a gene.

The chain carries TRBV5-6 and TRBJ1-3; tentative D call: TRBD1 (6 bases). Trimming pared 1 base from V and 2 bases from J, leaving 13 bases between. This CDR3 contains 16 residues. Germline CDR1 and CDR2: SGHDT and YYEEEE. CDR3 DNA sequence: TGTGCCAGCAGCTTGAGGGGGTGGAGTACTGGAAACACCATATATTTT. It specifies CASSLRGWSTGNTIYF.

V and J are TRBV19 and TRBJ1-6; 7 bases agree with TRBD1. Trimming removed 11 bases from V and 9 bases from J; junction bases left unmatched: 7. Per germline, CDR1 LNHDA and CDR2 SQIVND (reference sequence). There are 12 residues in the CDR3. The CDR3 DNA follows: TGTGCCGCAGGGGGGGTGGGTTCACCCCTCCACTTT. Encoded protein: CAAGGVGSPLHF.